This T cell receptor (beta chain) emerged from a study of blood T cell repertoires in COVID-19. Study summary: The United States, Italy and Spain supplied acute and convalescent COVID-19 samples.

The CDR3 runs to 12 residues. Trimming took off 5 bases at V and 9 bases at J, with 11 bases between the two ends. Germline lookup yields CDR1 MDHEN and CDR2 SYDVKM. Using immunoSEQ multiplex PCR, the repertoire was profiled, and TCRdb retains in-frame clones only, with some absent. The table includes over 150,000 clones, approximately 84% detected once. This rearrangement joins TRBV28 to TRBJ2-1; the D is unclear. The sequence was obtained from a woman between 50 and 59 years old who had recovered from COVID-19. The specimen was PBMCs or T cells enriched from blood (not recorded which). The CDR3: CASSTSEFEQFF. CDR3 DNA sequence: TGTGCCAGCAGTACCTCCGAGTTTGAGCAGTTCTTC.